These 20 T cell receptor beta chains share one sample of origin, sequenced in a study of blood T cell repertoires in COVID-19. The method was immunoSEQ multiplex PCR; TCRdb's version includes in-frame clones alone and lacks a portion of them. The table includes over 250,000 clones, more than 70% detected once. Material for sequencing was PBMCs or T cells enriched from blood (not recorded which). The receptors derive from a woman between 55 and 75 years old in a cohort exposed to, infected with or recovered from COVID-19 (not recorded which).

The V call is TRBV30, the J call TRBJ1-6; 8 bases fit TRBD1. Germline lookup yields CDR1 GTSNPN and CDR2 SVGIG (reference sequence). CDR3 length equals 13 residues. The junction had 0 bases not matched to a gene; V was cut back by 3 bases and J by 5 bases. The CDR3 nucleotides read TGTGCCTGGAGGGGACAGGATAATTCACCCCTCCACTTT. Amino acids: CAWRGQDNSPLHF.

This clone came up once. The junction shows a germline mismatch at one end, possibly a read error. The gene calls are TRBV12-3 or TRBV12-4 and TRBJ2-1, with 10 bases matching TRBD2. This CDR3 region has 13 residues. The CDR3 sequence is CASRLAGGNEQFF. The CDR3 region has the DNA TGTGCCAGCAGGTTAGCGGGAGGAAATGAGCAGTTCTTC.

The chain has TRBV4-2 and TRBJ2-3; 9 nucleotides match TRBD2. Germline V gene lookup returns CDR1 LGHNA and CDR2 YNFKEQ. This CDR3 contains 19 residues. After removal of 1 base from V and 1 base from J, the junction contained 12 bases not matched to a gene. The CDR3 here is CASSQGGGMASGGTDTQYF. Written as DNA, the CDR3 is TGTGCCAGCAGCCAAGGGGGGGGAATGGCTAGCGGGGGCACAGATACGCAGTATTTT.

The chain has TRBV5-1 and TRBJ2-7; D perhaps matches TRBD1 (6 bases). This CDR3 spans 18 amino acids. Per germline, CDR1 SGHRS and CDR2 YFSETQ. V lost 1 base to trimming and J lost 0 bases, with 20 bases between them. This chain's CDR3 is CASSLMSPQGSLSYEQYF. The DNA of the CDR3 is TGCGCCAGCAGCTTGATGTCCCCCCAGGGGAGCCTCTCCTACGAGCAGTACTTC.

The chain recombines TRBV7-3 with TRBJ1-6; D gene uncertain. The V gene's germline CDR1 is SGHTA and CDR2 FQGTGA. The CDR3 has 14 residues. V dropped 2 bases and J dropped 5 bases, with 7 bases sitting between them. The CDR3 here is CASSLGENNSPLHF. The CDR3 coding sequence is TGTGCCAGCAGCTTAGGGGAGAATAATTCACCCCTCCACTTT.

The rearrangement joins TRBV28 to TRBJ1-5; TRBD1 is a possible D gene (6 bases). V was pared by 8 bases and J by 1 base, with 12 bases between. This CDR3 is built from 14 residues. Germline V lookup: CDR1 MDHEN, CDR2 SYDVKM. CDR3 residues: CASRRQESNQPQHF. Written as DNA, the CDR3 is TGTGCCAGCCGAAGACAGGAAAGCAATCAGCCCCAGCATTTT.

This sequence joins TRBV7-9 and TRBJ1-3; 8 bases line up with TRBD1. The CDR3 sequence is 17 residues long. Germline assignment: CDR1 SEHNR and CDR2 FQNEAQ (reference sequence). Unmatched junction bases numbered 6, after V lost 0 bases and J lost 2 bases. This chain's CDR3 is CASSLAGQGKAGNTIYF. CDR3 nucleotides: TGTGCCAGCAGCTTAGCAGGACAGGGAAAAGCTGGAAACACCATATATTTT.

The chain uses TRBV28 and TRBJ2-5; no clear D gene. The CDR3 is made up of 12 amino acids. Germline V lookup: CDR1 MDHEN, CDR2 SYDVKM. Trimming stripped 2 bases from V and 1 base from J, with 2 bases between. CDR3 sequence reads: CASSLLQETQYF. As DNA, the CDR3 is TGTGCCAGCAGTTTACTCCAAGAGACCCAGTACTTC.

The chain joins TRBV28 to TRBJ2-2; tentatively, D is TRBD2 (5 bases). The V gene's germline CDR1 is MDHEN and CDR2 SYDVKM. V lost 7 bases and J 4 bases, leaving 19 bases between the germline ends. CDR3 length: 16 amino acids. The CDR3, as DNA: TGTGCCAGCACCCCCAGAGGGAAAACCGTCACCGGGGAGCTGTTTTTT. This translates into CASTPRGKTVTGELFF.

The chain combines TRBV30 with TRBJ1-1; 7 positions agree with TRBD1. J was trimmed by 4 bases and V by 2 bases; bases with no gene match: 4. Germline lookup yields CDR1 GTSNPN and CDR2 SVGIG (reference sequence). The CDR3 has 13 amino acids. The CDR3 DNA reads TGTGCCTGGAGTCGACAGGGAAGCACTGAAGCTTTCTTT. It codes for CAWSRQGSTEAFF.

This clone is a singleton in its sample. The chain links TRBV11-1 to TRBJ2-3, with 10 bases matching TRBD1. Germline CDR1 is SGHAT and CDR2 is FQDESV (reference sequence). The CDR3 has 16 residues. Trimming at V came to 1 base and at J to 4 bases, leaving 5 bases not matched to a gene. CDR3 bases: TGTGCCAGCAGCTTAGTTGGGACAGGGGTCTCAGATACGCAGTATTTT. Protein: CASSLVGTGVSDTQYF.

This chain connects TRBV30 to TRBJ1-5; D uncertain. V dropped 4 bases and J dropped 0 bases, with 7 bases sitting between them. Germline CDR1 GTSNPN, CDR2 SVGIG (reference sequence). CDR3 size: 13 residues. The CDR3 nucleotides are TGTGCCTGGACAGATTATAGCAATCAGCCCCAGCATTTT. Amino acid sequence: CAWTDYSNQPQHF. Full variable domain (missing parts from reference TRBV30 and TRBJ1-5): SQTIHQWPATLVQPVGSPLSLECTVEGTSNPNLYWYRQAAGRGLQLLFYSVGIGQISSEVPQNLSASRPQDRQFILSSKKLLLSDSGFYLCAWTDYSNQPQHFGDGTRLSIL.

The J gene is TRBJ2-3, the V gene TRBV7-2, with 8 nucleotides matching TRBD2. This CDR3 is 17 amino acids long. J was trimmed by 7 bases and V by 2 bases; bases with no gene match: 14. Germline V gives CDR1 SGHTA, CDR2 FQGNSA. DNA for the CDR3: TGTGCCAGCAGCTTACCCCATAGCGGGACGGTCCGGTATACGCAGTATTTT. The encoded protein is CASSLPHSGTVRYTQYF. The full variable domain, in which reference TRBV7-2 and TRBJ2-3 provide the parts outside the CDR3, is GAGVSQSPSNKVTEKGKDVELRCDPISGHTALYWYRQSLGQGLEFLIYFQGNSAPDKSGLPSDRFSAERTGGSVSTLTIQRTQQEDSAVYLCASSLPHSGTVRYTQYFGPGTRLTVL.

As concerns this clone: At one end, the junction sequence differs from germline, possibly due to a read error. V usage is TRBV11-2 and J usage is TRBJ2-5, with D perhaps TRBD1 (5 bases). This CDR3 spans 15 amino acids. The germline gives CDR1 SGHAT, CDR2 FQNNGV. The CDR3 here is CASNLGSGWQETQYF. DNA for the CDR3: TGTGCCAGCAACTTAGGTTCAGGGTGGCAAGAGACCCAGTACTTC.

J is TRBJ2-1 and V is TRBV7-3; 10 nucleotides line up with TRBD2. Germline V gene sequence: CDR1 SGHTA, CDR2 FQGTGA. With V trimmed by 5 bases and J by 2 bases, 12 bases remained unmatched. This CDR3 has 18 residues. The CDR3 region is CASSPRQSGRDPYNEQFF. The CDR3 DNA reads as TGTGCCAGCAGCCCTCGCCAGAGCGGGAGGGACCCCTACAATGAGCAGTTCTTC.

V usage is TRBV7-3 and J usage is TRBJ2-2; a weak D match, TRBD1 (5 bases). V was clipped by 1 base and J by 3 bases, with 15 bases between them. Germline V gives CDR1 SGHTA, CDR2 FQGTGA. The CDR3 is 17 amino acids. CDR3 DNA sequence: TGTGCCAGCAGCTTAAATGTCCAGGACATCTACACCGGGGAGCTGTTTTTT. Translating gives CASSLNVQDIYTGELFF.

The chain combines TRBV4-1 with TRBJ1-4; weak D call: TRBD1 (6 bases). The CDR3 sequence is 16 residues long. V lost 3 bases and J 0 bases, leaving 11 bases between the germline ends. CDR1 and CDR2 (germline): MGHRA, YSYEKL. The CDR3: CASSHRGSATNEKLFF. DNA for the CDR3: TGCGCCAGCAGCCACAGGGGCTCTGCAACTAATGAAAAACTGTTTTTT.

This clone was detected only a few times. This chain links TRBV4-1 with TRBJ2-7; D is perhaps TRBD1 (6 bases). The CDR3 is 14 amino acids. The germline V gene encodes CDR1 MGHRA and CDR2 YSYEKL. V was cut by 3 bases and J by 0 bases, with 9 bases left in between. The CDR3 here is CASSQGASSYEQYF. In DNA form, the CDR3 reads TGCGCCAGCAGCCAGGGGGCCAGCTCCTACGAGCAGTACTTC.

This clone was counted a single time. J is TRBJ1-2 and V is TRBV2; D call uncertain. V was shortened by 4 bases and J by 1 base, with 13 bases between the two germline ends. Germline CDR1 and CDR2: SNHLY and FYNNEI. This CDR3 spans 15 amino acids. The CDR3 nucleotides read TGTGCCAGCAGTGCAAATTCGCCGGTTAACTATGGCTACACCTTC. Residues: CASSANSPVNYGYTF.

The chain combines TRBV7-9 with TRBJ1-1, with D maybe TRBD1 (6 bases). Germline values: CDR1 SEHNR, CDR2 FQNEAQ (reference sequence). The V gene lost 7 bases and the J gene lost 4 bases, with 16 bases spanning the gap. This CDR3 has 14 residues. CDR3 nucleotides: TGTGCCAGCACTCCCCCAGGGGTCTCCACTGAAGCTTTCTTT. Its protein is CASTPPGVSTEAFF.